The next 4 T cell receptor beta chains were all read from a single sample in a study of T cell changes during pregnancy in multiple sclerosis. Assay used: immunoSEQ multiplex PCR; TCRdb lists only in-frame clones, some missing. The table has about 48,000 clones, 92% seen once; the top ten hold 0.75% to 0.95%. Specimen: CD4+ T cells from peripheral blood mononuclear cells, collected in the second trimester of pregnancy. These receptors were taken from a female donor in good health, enrolled as a control in a pregnancy study.

The chain couples TRBV2 to TRBJ1-2; D not certain. The V end was cut by 4 bases, the J end by 0 bases, with 6 bases between. Germline CDR1 SNHLY, CDR2 FYNNEI. The CDR3 sequence is 13 residues long. This chain's CDR3 is CASSAVSNYGYTF. The CDR3 bases are TGTGCCAGCAGTGCTGTTTCTAACTATGGCTACACCTTC. Supplemented by reference TRBV2 and TRBJ1-2, the full variable domain reads EPEVTQTPSHQVTQMGQEVILRCVPISNHLYFYWYRQILGQKVEFLVSFYNNEISEKSEIFDDQFSVERPDGSNFTLKIRSTKLEDSAMYFCASSAVSNYGYTFGSGTRLTVV.

In DNA form, the CDR3 reads TGTGCCAGCAGTTCAACCCCGGGACAGGGGCCGTACGAGCAGTACTTC. It translates to CASSSTPGQGPYEQYF. This chain links TRBV6-5 with TRBJ2-7, with TRBD1 matching over 10 bases. With 4 bases clipped from V and 4 bases from J, the junction kept 10 bases outside the gene matches. This CDR3 comprises 16 residues. Germline loops: CDR1 MNHEY, CDR2 SVGAGI.

The chain uses TRBV19 and TRBJ2-1, with 8 bases aligning to TRBD2. With V trimmed by 2 bases and J by 4 bases, 7 bases remained unmatched. In germline, CDR1 is LNHDA, CDR2 SQIVND (reference sequence). This CDR3 is built from 16 residues. For the CDR3, the DNA is TGTGCCAGTAGTATATCGGGAGTAGCGGGATACAATGAGCAGTTCTTC. This sequence encodes CASSISGVAGYNEQFF.

The rearrangement joins TRBV10-3 to TRBJ1-2; 7 nucleotides match TRBD1. From germline, CDR1 is ENHRY and CDR2 SYGVKD. V dropped 4 bases and J dropped 4; count of bases not matched to a gene: 6. This CDR3 contains 14 residues. Here the CDR3 reads CAISGLKGAYGYTF. The CDR3 coding sequence is TGTGCCATCAGTGGGTTGAAGGGGGCCTATGGCTACACCTTC.